This T cell receptor (beta chain) stems from a study of blood T cells in healthy people across ages. CDR3 length: 16 residues. V shed 3 bases and J 7 bases; nucleotides not matched to a gene: 11. Primed by a sample-barcoded 5' primer and a J-beta primer mix, a second PCR proceeded for about 7 to 11 cycles. TCRdb reanalysed the 5' RACE reads using MiXCR and keeps one entry per CDR3 protein. The repertoire holds some 1.7 million distinct CDR3 sequences, with 28% as singletons. Sequenced: blood. The chain links TRBV12-3 or TRBV12-4 to TRBJ2-1; 8 nucleotides line up with TRBD2. The TCR was taken from a woman aged 25 to 45 in good health. The CDR3 DNA follows: TGTGCCAGCAGTTTGGACGGAGTAGCGGGGTTGAATGAGCAGTTCTTC. This gives the protein CASSLDGVAGLNEQFF.